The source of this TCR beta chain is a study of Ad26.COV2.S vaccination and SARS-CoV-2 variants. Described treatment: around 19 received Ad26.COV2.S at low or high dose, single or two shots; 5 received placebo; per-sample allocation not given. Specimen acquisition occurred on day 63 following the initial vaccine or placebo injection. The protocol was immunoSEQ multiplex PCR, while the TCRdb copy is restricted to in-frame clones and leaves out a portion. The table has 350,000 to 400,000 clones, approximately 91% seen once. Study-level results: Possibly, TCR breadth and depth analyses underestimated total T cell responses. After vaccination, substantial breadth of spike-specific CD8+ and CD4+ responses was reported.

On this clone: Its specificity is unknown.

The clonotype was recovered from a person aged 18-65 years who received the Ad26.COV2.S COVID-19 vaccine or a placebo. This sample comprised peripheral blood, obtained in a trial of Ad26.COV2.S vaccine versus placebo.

This chain's CDR3 is CASRLTGQGSLGSSGEQYF. CDR3 bases: TGCGCCAGCAGGCTCACGGGACAGGGGTCTTTAGGGTCATCGGGAGAGCAGTACTTC. This sequence joins TRBV5-1 and TRBJ2-7, with 10 bases fitting TRBD1. Unmatched junction bases numbered 24, after V lost 5 bases and J lost 7 bases. The germline V gene has CDR1 SGHRS and CDR2 YFSETQ. The CDR3 loop spans 19 amino acids.